This T cell receptor beta chain came from a study of cytomegalovirus exposure and HLA in healthy donors. Study-level points and caveats: The authors listed around 150 TCR beta chains as cytomegalovirus-associated. A later analysis linked a missense DCLRE1C variant to TCR beta V- and J-gene trimming. Beyond CMV serostatus, there was no information to go on about immune exposure.

The PCR employed 60 Vbeta primers together with 13 Jbeta primers. Libraries were prepared by immunoSEQ multiplex PCR; TCRdb keeps only in-frame clonotypes and omits some of them. Of under 300,000 clones in the sample, roughly four fifths are singletons; the top ten hold 8%. As to this clone: Its matching antigen is unknown.

Trimming took off 4 bases at V and 0 bases at J, with 11 bases between the two ends. CDR1 SGHRS and CDR2 YFSETQ come from the germline V gene. This CDR3 spans 14 amino acids. Sample: PBMCs. The clonotype originates from a woman aged 55-69 years in good health and CMV-seropositive. This chain joins TRBV5-1 and TRBJ2-7; weak D call: TRBD2 (5 bases). The DNA of the CDR3 is TGCGCCAGCAGCGCCGGTGGAGGCTCCTACGAGCAGTACTTC. This encodes CASSAGGGSYEQYF.